The 14 T cell receptor beta chains presented below share a single source sample, sequenced in a study of blood T cell repertoires in COVID-19. Assay: immunoSEQ multiplex PCR; the TCRdb copy retains only in-frame clones and omits some. The data contain some 200,000 clones, roughly four fifths of them singletons. The sequencing input was peripheral blood. The source is a woman aged 40 to 50 with acute or convalescent COVID-19.

This CDR3 reads CASTEPRRCTF. CDR3 bases: TGTGCCAGCACCGAACCTAGGAGGTGCACCTTC. The rearrangement joins TRBV6-5 to TRBJ1-2; D call uncertain. Between the trimmed V and J ends, which lost 7 bases and 13 bases, there was a span of 16 bases. From germline, CDR1 is MNHEY and CDR2 SVGAGI. The CDR3 is made up of 11 amino acids.

This chain links TRBV9 with TRBJ1-2; 8 bases line up with TRBD1. Germline assignment: CDR1 SGDLS and CDR2 YYNGEE. Unmatched junction bases numbered 5, after V lost 0 bases and J lost 4 bases. This CDR3 has 15 amino acids. In nucleotides, the CDR3 is TGTGCCAGCAGCGTAGCAGGGGGCAACTCCTATGGCTACACCTTC. Translating it yields CASSVAGGNSYGYTF.

The gene calls are TRBV6-6 and TRBJ2-5, with 13 nucleotides matching TRBD2. The CDR3 contains 14 residues. Germline V gene data show CDR1 as MNHNY and CDR2 as SVGAGI (reference sequence). J was trimmed by 5 bases and V by 6 bases; bases with no gene match: 3. CDR3 protein: CASRRGLAGETQYF. CDR3 in DNA: TGTGCCAGCAGGCGGGGACTAGCGGGGGAGACCCAGTACTTC.

This clone was seen more than once but under ten times. The genes are TRBV28 and TRBJ1-5, with 8 nucleotides matching TRBD1. The germline gives CDR1 MDHEN, CDR2 SYDVKM. The CDR3 runs 16 residues. The trim removed 4 bases at V and 7 bases at J, leaving 12 bases unmatched. This chain's CDR3 is CASSWARQGTGQPQHF. In DNA form, the CDR3 reads TGTGCCAGCAGTTGGGCGAGACAGGGGACGGGCCAGCCCCAGCATTTT.

The chain uses TRBV6-5 and TRBJ2-3, with 8 bases that match TRBD2. The CDR3 consists of 15 residues. Germline CDR1 MNHEY, CDR2 SVGAGI. V lost 2 bases and J lost 6; bases outside the gene matches: 7. The CDR3 protein is CASSYGQLAVDTQYF. The CDR3 DNA reads as TGTGCCAGCAGTTACGGGCAACTAGCGGTGGATACGCAGTATTTT.

V gene TRBV5-5 combines with J gene TRBJ2-3, with 13 bases fitting TRBD2. V gave up 5 bases and J gave up 2 bases; unmatched junction bases: 5. CDR3 size: 16 residues. Germline values: CDR1 SGHKS, CDR2 YYEKEE (reference sequence). The CDR3 DNA reads as TGTGCCAGCAGTCCTGGACTAGCGGGGGACACAGATACGCAGTATTTT. Encoded protein: CASSPGLAGDTDTQYF.

The V gene is TRBV27, the J gene TRBJ1-1, with unresolved D. Germline values: CDR1 MNHEY, CDR2 SMNVEV (reference sequence). The CDR3 length is 15 residues. Trimming shortened V by 0 bases and J by 1 base, and 9 bases separated the two germline ends. Here the CDR3 DNA reads TGTGCCAGCAGTTTATCCCTTGGAGGGAACACTGAAGCTTTCTTT. Translation gives CASSLSLGGNTEAFF.

DNA of the CDR3: TGTGCCAGTAGTATAGCTCCCAGGATGGGACAGGGGGACTACGAGCAGTACTTC. Protein product: CASSIAPRMGQGDYEQYF. The chain employs TRBV19 and TRBJ2-7; 11 bases are a match to TRBD1. This CDR3 comprises 18 residues. The V gene's germline CDR1 is LNHDA and CDR2 SQIVND (reference sequence). The V segment lost 1 base and the J segment 3 bases; nucleotides outside the gene matches: 11.

DNA for the CDR3: TGTGCCAGCTCACCACCAAGGAGGGATCAGCCCCAGCATTTT. Translating it yields CASSPPRRDQPQHF. The chain recombines TRBV18 with TRBJ1-5; D gene uncertain. The CDR3 covers 14 residues. V gave up 0 bases and J gave up 5 bases, with 8 bases separating them. CDR1 KGHSH and CDR2 LQKENI come from the germline V gene.

The chain recombines TRBV27 with TRBJ1-5, with D possibly matching TRBD1 (5 bases). V lost 7 bases and J lost 0, with 16 bases in between. The CDR3 is 16 residues long. Per the germline V gene, CDR1 is MNHEY and CDR2 is SMNVEV (reference sequence). The CDR3 DNA reads as TGTGCCAGCATCACGAAAGACAGCTATAGCAATCAGCCCCAGCATTTT. This gives the protein CASITKDSYSNQPQHF.

The V call is TRBV2, the J call TRBJ1-1; D remains ambiguous. Germline CDR1 reads SNHLY; CDR2 reads FYNNEI. The CDR3 extends over 10 amino acids. Trimming stripped 2 bases from V and 11 bases from J, with 6 bases between. The CDR3: CASSEMSAFF. The CDR3, as DNA: TGTGCCAGCAGTGAAATGTCTGCTTTCTTT.

The chain employs TRBV4-1 and TRBJ1-5, with 9 bases aligning to TRBD1. CDR3 length equals 16 residues. Germline V CDR1 and CDR2: MGHRA, YSYEKL. J was trimmed by 7 bases and V by 1 base; bases with no gene match: 8. The CDR3 is CASSQVYRGQRQPQHF. The CDR3 bases are TGCGCCAGCAGCCAAGTGTACAGGGGGCAAAGGCAGCCCCAGCATTTT.

This chain joins TRBV19 and TRBJ1-6; maybe TRBD1 (6 bases). Germline values: CDR1 LNHDA, CDR2 SQIVND (reference sequence). The germline V and J ends were trimmed by 7 bases and 7 bases, with 8 bases remaining between them. This CDR3 is 12 amino acids long. Here the CDR3 reads CASKQGNSPLHF. DNA for the CDR3: TGTGCCAGTAAACAGGGAAATTCACCCCTCCACTTT.

The V and J genes are TRBV27 and TRBJ2-4; 7 bases fit TRBD2. Per germline, CDR1 MNHEY and CDR2 SMNVEV (reference sequence). The CDR3 contains 14 residues. V shed 0 bases and J 7 bases; nucleotides not matched to a gene: 3. The CDR3 reads CASSLSLGGNIQYF. In nucleotides, the CDR3 is TGTGCCAGCAGTTTATCCCTGGGGGGGAACATTCAGTACTTC.